Listed below are T cell receptor beta chains from one sample, sequenced in a study of vaccination effects on CD4 cells after COVID-19. Antigens for these TCRs are unknown. The protocol was immunoSEQ multiplex PCR, while the TCRdb copy is restricted to in-frame clones and leaves out a portion. The repertoire holds under 80,000 clones, with 76% as singletons. Sequenced material: CD4+ T cells from PBMCs cultured with HCoV-OC43 spike peptides, taken after COVID-19 vaccination. The receptors derive from a human donor who received a COVID-19 vaccine. CDR3s include the opening cysteine and the closing phenylalanine or tryptophan. D genes are given only for firm matches. Rows may omit the clone size; those that give it use once, few, many or a size class.

D gene	V gene	J gene	clone size	CDR3 protein	CDR3 DNA
TRBD1	TRBV9	TRBJ1-5	.	CASSVEAGGNQPQHF	TGTGCCAGCAGCGTAGAGGCAGGGGGGAATCAGCCCCAGCATTTT
TRBD1	TRBV24-1	TRBJ1-2	.	CATSLQGFGYTF	TGTGCCACCAGCCTACAGGGGTTTGGCTACACCTTC
.	TRBV9	TRBJ1-3	few	CASSEPRGYSGNTIYF	TGTGCCAGCAGCGAACCCAGGGGCTACTCTGGAAACACCATATATTTT
TRBD1	TRBV6-5	TRBJ1-2	.	CASRRGQGTYGYTF	TGTGCCAGCAGGCGTGGACAGGGAACATATGGCTACACCTTC
.	TRBV9	TRBJ1-1	.	CASSPRRGAGDTEAFF	TGTGCCAGCAGCCCCCGCCGGGGGGCGGGGGACACTGAAGCTTTCTTT
TRBD1	TRBV4-1	TRBJ1-5	.	CASSQDGTGTSAQHF	TGCGCCAGCAGCCAAGATGGGACAGGGACGTCAGCCCAGCATTTT
.	TRBV28	TRBJ1-2	few	CASSSGFGYTF	TGTGCCAGCAGTTCGGGTTTCGGCTACACCTTC
.	TRBV24-1	TRBJ2-2	.	CATGKTGNTGELFF	TGTGCCACTGGAAAGACAGGGAACACCGGGGAGCTGTTTTTT
TRBD1	TRBV11-2	TRBJ1-4	.	CASSYGTGVSATNEKLFF	TGTGCCAGCAGCTACGGGACAGGGGTCAGTGCAACTAATGAAAAACTGTTTTTT
.	TRBV15	TRBJ2-1	few	CATSWRRDEQFF	TGTGCCACCAGCTGGCGCCGGGATGAGCAGTTCTTC
TRBD1	TRBV5-6	TRBJ1-1	few	CASSWGIGTDMNTEAFF	TGTGCCAGCAGCTGGGGTATCGGGACAGACATGAACACTGAAGCTTTCTTT
.	TRBV5-1	TRBJ1-3	.	CASSLTSSSGNTIYF	TGCGCCAGCAGCTTGACCAGCAGCTCTGGAAACACCATATATTTT
TRBD1	TRBV7-9	TRBJ2-2	.	CASSLGQGWNGELFF	TGTGCCAGCAGCCTCGGACAGGGGTGGAACGGGGAGCTGTTTTTT
TRBD1	TRBV6-4	TRBJ2-5	.	CASSAQTGGLETQYF	TGTGCCAGCAGTGCACAGACAGGGGGCTTGGAGACCCAGTACTTC
TRBD1	TRBV5-1	TRBJ2-1	.	CASSWDRSYNEQFF	TGCGCCAGCAGCTGGGACAGGTCCTACAATGAGCAGTTCTTC
.	TRBV5-1	TRBJ2-1	.	CASSLPGGLTYNEQFF	TGCGCCAGCAGCTTGCCGGGGGGCCTCACCTACAATGAGCAGTTCTTC
TRBD1	TRBV2	TRBJ2-2	once	CASSGTGTGELFF	TGTGCCAGCAGTGGGACAGGGACCGGGGAGCTGTTTTTT
TRBD1	TRBV6-5	TRBJ1-2	.	CASSRRQGDGYTF	TGTGCCAGCAGTCGACGACAGGGGGATGGCTACACCTTC
.	TRBV2	TRBJ2-5	.	CASSRALGETQYF	TGTGCCAGCAGTCGGGCCCTGGGAGAGACCCAGTACTTC
TRBD1	TRBV5-1	TRBJ1-2	.	CASSAYDRGGNGYTF	TGCGCCAGCAGCGCCTACGACAGGGGCGGGAATGGCTACACCTTC
.	TRBV5-6	TRBJ1-3	.	CASSLGQIGNTIYF	TGTGCCAGCAGCTTGGGACAGATTGGAAACACCATATATTTT